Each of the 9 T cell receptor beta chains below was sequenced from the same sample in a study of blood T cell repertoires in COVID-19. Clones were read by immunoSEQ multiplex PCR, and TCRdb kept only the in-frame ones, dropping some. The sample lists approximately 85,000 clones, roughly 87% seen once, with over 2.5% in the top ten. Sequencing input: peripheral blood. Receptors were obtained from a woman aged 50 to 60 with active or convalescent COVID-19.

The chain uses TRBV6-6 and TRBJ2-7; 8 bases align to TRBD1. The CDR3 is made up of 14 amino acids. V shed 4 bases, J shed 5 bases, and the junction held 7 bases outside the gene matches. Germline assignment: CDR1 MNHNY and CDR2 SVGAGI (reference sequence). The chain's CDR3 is CASSSGQGSHEQYF. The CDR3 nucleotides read TGTGCCAGCAGTTCCGGACAGGGTAGCCACGAGCAGTACTTC.

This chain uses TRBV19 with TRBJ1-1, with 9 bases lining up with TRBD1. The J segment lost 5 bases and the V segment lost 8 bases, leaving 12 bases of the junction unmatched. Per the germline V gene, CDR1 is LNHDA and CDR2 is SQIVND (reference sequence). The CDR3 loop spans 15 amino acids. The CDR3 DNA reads TGTGCCAGTTCCAGAACAGGGGGCGCAGAGACTGAAGCTTTCTTT. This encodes CASSRTGGAETEAFF.

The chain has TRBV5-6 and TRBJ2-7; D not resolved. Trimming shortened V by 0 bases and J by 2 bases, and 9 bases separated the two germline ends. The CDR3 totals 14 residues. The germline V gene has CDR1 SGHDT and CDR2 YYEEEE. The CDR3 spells CASSLGRFTYEQYF. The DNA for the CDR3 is TGTGCCAGCAGCTTGGGCAGGTTCACCTACGAGCAGTACTTC.

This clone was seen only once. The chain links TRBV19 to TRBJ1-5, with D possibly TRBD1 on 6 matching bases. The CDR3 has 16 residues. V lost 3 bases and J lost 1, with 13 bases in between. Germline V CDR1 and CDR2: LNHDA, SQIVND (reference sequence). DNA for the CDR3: TGTGCCAGTAGTATTTCCGGAACAGGGAGCAATCAGCCCCAGCATTTT. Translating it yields CASSISGTGSNQPQHF. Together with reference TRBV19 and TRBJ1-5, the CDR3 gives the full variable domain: DGGITQSPKYLFRKEGQNVTLSCEQNLNHDAMYWYRQDPGQGLRLIYYSQIVNDFQKGDIAEGYSVSREKKESFPLTVTSAQKNPTAFYLCASSISGTGSNQPQHFGDGTRLSIL.

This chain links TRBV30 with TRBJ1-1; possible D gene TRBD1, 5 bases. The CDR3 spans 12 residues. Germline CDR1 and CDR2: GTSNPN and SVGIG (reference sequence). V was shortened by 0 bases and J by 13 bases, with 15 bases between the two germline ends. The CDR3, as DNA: TGTGCCTGGAGTGTTTCGAATAGGGGCGGTTTCTTT. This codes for CAWSVSNRGGFF.

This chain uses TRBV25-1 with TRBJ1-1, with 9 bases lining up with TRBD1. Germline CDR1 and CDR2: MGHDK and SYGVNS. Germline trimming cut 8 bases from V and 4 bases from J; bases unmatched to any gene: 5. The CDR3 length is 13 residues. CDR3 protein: CASRMTGGTEAFF. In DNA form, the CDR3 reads TGTGCCAGCCGTATGACAGGGGGCACTGAAGCTTTCTTT.

The CDR3 nucleotides read TGCGCCAGCAGCCAAGCCCCCAGGGGTCTCCAAGAGACCCAGTACTTC. It translates to CASSQAPRGLQETQYF. The rearrangement uses TRBV4-1 and TRBJ2-5; weak D call: TRBD1 (6 bases). This CDR3 is built from 16 residues. Trimming shortened V by 1 base and J by 1 base, and 13 bases separated the two germline ends. Germline assignment: CDR1 MGHRA and CDR2 YSYEKL.

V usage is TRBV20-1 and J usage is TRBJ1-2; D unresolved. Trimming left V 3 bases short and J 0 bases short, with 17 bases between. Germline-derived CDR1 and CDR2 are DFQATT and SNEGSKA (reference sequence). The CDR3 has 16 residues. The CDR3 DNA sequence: TGCAGTGCTAGTAGCGACTTTAGGAGAGCTAACTATGGCTACACCTTC. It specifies CSASSDFRRANYGYTF.

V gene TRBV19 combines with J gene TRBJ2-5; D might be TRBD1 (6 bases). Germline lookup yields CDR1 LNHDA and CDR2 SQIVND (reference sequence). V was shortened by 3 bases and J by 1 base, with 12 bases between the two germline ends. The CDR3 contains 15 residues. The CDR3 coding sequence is TGTGCCAGTAGTATTGGCACAGGGCTCCAAGAGACCCAGTACTTC. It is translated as CASSIGTGLQETQYF. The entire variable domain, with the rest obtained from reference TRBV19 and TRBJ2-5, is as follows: DGGITQSPKYLFRKEGQNVTLSCEQNLNHDAMYWYRQDPGQGLRLIYYSQIVNDFQKGDIAEGYSVSREKKESFPLTVTSAQKNPTAFYLCASSIGTGLQETQYFGPGTRLLVL.